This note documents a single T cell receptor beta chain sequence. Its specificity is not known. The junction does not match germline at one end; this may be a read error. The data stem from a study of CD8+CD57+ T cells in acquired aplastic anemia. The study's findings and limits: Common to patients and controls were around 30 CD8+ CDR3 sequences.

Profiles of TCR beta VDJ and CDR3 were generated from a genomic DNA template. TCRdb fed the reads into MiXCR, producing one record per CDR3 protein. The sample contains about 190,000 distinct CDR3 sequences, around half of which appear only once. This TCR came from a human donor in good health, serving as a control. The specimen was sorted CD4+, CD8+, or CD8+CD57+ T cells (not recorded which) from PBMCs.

CDR3 in DNA: TGCAGTGCAAGAGAACAGGGAGATCGGTACGATCAGCCCCAGCATTTT. Translating it yields CSAREQGDRYDQPQHF. J is TRBJ1-5 and V is TRBV20-1; weak D call: TRBD1 (6 bases). The CDR3 covers 16 residues. CDR1 and CDR2 from the germline V gene are DFQATT and SNEGSKA (reference sequence).